This T cell receptor (beta chain) was recorded in a study of CD4+ T cells in melanoma. Study-level points and caveats: Diverse differentiation states were reported for melanoma neoantigen-specific CD4+ T cells. A reported correlation linked neoantigen-specific CD4+ T cells to CD8+, macrophage and B cell function.

The repertoire was sequenced with immunoSEQ multiplex PCR; TCRdb's copy has only in-frame clones and lacks some. The sample yields over 5,500 clones, under 75% seen once. Remarks on this clone: Its antigen remains unknown.

This CDR3 is built from 18 residues. With 2 bases removed from V and 7 bases from J, the gap between germline ends came to 24 bases. The germline CDR1 and CDR2 sequences are SGHTA and FQGTGA. V usage is TRBV7-3 and J usage is TRBJ2-1; D is possibly TRBD2 (7 bases). This TCR came from a human donor with melanoma. The sample was cells from a culture (not recorded whether cultured in vitro). The chain's CDR3 is CASSLRRLEGGPGNEQFF. The CDR3 nucleotides are TGTGCCAGCAGCTTACGCCGATTGGAGGGGGGGCCGGGGAATGAGCAGTTCTTC. The entire variable domain, with the rest obtained from reference TRBV7-3 and TRBJ2-1, is as follows: GAGVSQTPSNKVTEKGKYVELRCDPISGHTALYWYRQSLGQGPEFLIYFQGTGAADDSGLPNDRFFAVRPEGSVSTLKIQRTERGDSAVYLCASSLRRLEGGPGNEQFFGPGTRLTVL.